This T cell receptor (beta chain) was sequenced in a study of T cells in Graves' hyperthyroidism and ophthalmopathy (dated by TCRdb to about 2019). As for the study more broadly: Peripheral blood samples were taken at initial diagnosis, before any treatment was given. After sampling, hyperthyroidism patients received methimazole starting at 30 mg daily, and ophthalmopathy patients received high-dose intravenous methylprednisolone. For training and testing, the 80 to 100 patients in the discovery cohort were randomly divided in a 7:3 ratio. Whether ophthalmopathy could be predicted prospectively was tested in an independent validation cohort made up of roughly 19 hyperthyroidism patients plus 17 patients who later progressed to ophthalmopathy. The paper describes TCR Vbeta CDR3 sequencing of 135 peripheral blood samples, made up of about 40 ophthalmopathy patients, 70 to 75 hyperthyroidism patients and 17 progressor patients. TCR V-J signatures able to tell the groups apart were searched for in a discovery cohort of 90 to 100 patients, of whom fewer than 45 had Graves' ophthalmopathy and around 57 had stable Graves' hyperthyroidism. In about six Graves' hyperthyroidism patients, the study also compared T-cell repertoires from thyroid tissue with T-cell repertoires from blood. General conclusions and limits of the study: A 13 V-J signature model separated ophthalmopathy from stable hyperthyroidism, with 87.88% sensitivity and roughly 81% specificity in cross-validation and 80%/75% in testing. No statistical method was used to fix the sample size in advance, and group allocation was not hidden from the investigators. In validation, the model predicted progression to ophthalmopathy with around 71% sensitivity and roughly 75% specificity, a median of roughly seven months before onset. Most expanded thyroid clonotypes (frequency above 0.001) were also detected in blood, suggesting blood repertoires may reflect thyroid immune responses.

Ophthalmopathy patients had moderately to severely active disease, Clinical Activity Score of at least 3, NOSPECS grade of at least 4, and duration under 3 months. Patients with uncontrolled infections, other autoimmune diseases, pregnancy or lactation were excluded. Diagnoses relied on clinical symptoms, serum thyroxine and TRAb, thyroid ultrasound and orbital computed tomography. PBMCs were separated from about 10 ml of fresh peripheral blood using Ficoll-Paque density gradient centrifugation. Total RNA was extracted using Trizol reagent, and RNA quality was assessed on an Agilent 2100 Bioanalyzer. A word on this clonotype: Its recognized antigen is unknown. No much larger clonotype is one base removed from it; base qualities were not supplied.

The germline V gene gives CDR1 as MNHEY and CDR2 as SVGEGT. Trimmed from V: 7 bases; trimmed from J: 7 bases; junction bases lacking a gene match: 4. Including cysteine and phenylalanine, the CDR3 has 12 amino acids. Only the CDR3 portion is preserved as DNA: 36 bases, with reading frame beginning at the first base. Amplification of TCR beta CDR3 regions was carried out from RNA transcripts. The first round of RT-PCR for the TCR CDR3 was performed with the HTBI primer set and the Qiagen OneStep RT-PCR kit. A second multiplex PCR round built the libraries, followed by size selection and purification. Sequencing of the libraries was done on an Illumina HiSeq2000 using paired-end 100 bp reads. Under the source paper's analysis protocol: Raw data were processed with SOAPnuke, discarding reads with adapters, uncalled bases, mean Phred below 15, or no exact constant-primer or identifier match. COPE v1.2.5 was used to merge high-quality paired reads, and clonotypes were defined as unique nucleotide sequences. MiTCR v1.1 was used to align the clonotypes against IMGT TRBV, TRBD and TRBJ reference segments. Analysis was restricted to V-J combinations with a frequency above 0.0001, which covered 98% to 99.2% of repertoires. A TCS score was defined as the ratio between F50 (clonal expansion) and ExV (chaos), using BLOSUM62-based TCRdist between CDR3 peptides within each V-J. Welch's t-statistics and random forest reduced 500 to 550 V-J features to about 13, which were used in a naive Bayes classifier (R e1071). TCRdb passed the public sequencing reads through fastp at Q25 and MiXCR, retaining productive beta sequences. Rows with a matching CDR3 protein are joined into one entry that keeps the most common DNA and genes. Clone size and V and J calls follow TCRdb, not the original study. The sample table holds a few hundred thousand distinct CDR3 sequences, of which roughly 13% were seen once. The ten largest make up 30% to 40% of the sample.

This clonotype was sampled from a woman aged 40 to 55 with Graves' ophthalmopathy. Material: blood. The chain joins TRBV6-2 or TRBV6-3 to TRBJ2-1; 7 bases in the middle match TRBD1. The nucleotides are TGTGCCAGCATAGGGGGCGGAAATGAGCAGTTCTTC. Protein translation: CASIGGGNEQFF.